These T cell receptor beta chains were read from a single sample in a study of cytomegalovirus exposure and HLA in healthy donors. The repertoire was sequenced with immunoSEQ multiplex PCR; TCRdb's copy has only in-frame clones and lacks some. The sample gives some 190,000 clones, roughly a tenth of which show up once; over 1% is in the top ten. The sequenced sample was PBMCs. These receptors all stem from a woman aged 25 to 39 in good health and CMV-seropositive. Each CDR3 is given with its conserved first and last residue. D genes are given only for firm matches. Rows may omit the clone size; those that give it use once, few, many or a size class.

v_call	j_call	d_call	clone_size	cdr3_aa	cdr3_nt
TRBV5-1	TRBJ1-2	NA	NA	CASSPSTGIYGYTF	TGCGCCAGCAGCCCTTCAACAGGGATCTATGGCTACACCTTC
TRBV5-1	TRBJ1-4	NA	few	CASSLGAALGEKLFF	TGCGCCAGCAGCTTAGGGGCGGCTCTAGGTGAAAAACTGTTTTTT
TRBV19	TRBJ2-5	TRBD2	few	CASSPIAGVWETQYF	TGTGCCAGTAGTCCCATAGCGGGAGTGTGGGAGACCCAGTACTTC
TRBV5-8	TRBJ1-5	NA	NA	CASSLGTWDNQPQHF	TGTGCCAGCAGCCTAGGGACATGGGACAATCAGCCCCAGCATTTT
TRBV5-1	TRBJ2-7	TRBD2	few	CASSVTSGAYYEQYF	TGCGCCAGCAGCGTCACTAGCGGAGCCTACTACGAGCAGTACTTC
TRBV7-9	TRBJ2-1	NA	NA	CASSLDREQFF	TGTGCCAGCAGCTTAGACAGAGAGCAGTTCTTC
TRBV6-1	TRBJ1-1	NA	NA	CASSPTVLNTEAFF	TGTGCCAGCAGTCCGACAGTGTTGAACACTGAAGCTTTCTTT
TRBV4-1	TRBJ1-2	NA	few	CASSQDATGYGYTF	TGCGCCAGCAGCCAAGACGCGACAGGCTATGGCTACACCTTC
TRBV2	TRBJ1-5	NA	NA	CASSETGTRNQPQHF	TGTGCCAGCAGTGAAACCGGGACACGGAATCAGCCCCAGCATTTT
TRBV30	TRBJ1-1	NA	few	CAWSAANLENTEAFF	TGTGCCTGGAGCGCGGCCAACCTAGAGAACACTGAAGCTTTCTTT
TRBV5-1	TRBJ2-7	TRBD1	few	CASSLDSSGTGIFHEQYF	TGCGCCAGCAGCTTGGACTCTTCCGGGACAGGGATTTTTCACGAGCAGTACTTC
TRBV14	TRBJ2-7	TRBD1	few	CASSQEQGNYEQYF	TGTGCCAGCAGCCAAGAACAGGGGAACTACGAGCAGTACTTC
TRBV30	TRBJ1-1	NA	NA	CARTSTRGNTEAFF	TGTGCCCGGACCTCGACCAGGGGGAACACTGAAGCTTTCTTT
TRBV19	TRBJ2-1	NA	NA	CASSRAGASSYNEQFF	TGTGCCAGTAGTCGAGCGGGCGCGAGCTCCTACAATGAGCAGTTCTTC
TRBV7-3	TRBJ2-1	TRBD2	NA	CASSSRETSGSHEQFF	TGTGCCAGCAGCTCCAGAGAGACTAGCGGGAGTCATGAGCAGTTCTTC
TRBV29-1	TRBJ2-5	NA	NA	CSVEGPVRGFQETQYF	TGCAGCGTTGAAGGGCCGGTACGGGGGTTCCAAGAGACCCAGTACTTC
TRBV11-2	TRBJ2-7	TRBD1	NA	CASSSNRGQGFHEQYF	TGTGCCAGCAGCTCTAACCGGGGACAGGGGTTCCACGAGCAGTACTTC
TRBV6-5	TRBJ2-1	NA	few	CASSLGTRNEQFF	TGTGCCAGCAGCCTAGGGACTCGAAATGAGCAGTTCTTC
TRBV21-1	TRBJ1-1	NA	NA	CASSPDRGDTEAFF	TGTGCCAGCAGCCCGGACAGGGGGGACACTGAAGCTTTCTTT
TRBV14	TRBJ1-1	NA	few	CASNVGGLAEAFF	TGTGCCAGCAATGTCGGAGGATTGGCTGAAGCTTTCTTT
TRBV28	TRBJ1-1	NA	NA	CASSRTENTEAFF	TGTGCCAGCAGCCGGACAGAGAACACTGAAGCTTTCTTT
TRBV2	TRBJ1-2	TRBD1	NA	CASSEIAGTGAINYGYTF	TGTGCCAGCAGTGAAATAGCCGGGACAGGGGCCATTAACTATGGCTACACCTTC
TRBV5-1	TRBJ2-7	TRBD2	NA	CASSFPSGALGEQYF	TGCGCCAGCAGCTTTCCCAGCGGGGCCTTGGGCGAGCAGTACTTC
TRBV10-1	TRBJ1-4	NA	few	CASGPGGANEKLFF	TGCGCCAGCGGCCCAGGTGGGGCGAATGAAAAACTGTTTTTT
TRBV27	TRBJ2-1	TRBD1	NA	CASSPRTGAGNEQFF	TGTGCCAGCAGCCCCCGGACAGGGGCTGGGAATGAGCAGTTCTTC
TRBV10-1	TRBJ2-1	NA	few	CASSTSYNEQFF	TGCGCCAGCAGTACTAGTTACAATGAGCAGTTCTTC
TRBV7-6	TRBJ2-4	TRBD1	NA	CASSLARRGQGTKNIQYF	TGTGCCAGCAGCTTAGCGCGCAGGGGACAGGGAACCAAAAACATTCAGTACTTC
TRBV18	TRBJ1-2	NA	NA	CASSPPPGGYTF	TGTGCCAGCTCACCACCCCCGGGTGGCTACACCTTC
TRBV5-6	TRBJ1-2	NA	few	CASSFSTRGYTF	TGTGCCAGCAGCTTTTCTACGAGGGGCTACACCTTC
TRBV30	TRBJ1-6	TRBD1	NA	CAWVTGFHRGNSPLHF	TGTGCCTGGGTGACAGGGTTTCACAGAGGAAATTCACCCCTCCACTTT
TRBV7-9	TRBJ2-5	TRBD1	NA	CASSLQGATAQYF	TGTGCCAGCAGCTTACAGGGGGCAACGGCCCAGTACTTC
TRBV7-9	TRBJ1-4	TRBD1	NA	CASSSGQGNEKLFF	TGTGCCAGCAGCTCGGGACAGGGGAATGAAAAACTGTTTTTT
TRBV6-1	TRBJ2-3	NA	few	CASSEGGAGSGIDTQYF	TGTGCCAGCAGTGAAGGCGGGGCTGGCTCCGGAATTGATACGCAGTATTTT
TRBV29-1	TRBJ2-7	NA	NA	CSARDTRIQQYF	TGCAGCGCCCGGGACACGAGGATCCAGCAGTACTTC
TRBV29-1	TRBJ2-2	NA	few	CSAERITGSNTGELFF	TGCAGCGCTGAACGGATCACAGGGTCGAACACCGGGGAGCTGTTTTTT
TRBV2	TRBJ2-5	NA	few	CASRGGEGTQYF	TGTGCCAGCCGAGGGGGGGAAGGGACCCAGTACTTC
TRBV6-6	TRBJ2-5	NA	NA	CASSHRGQRRETQYF	TGTGCCAGCAGTCATAGGGGTCAACGAAGAGAGACCCAGTACTTC
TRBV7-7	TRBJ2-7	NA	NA	CASSYGQSYEQYF	TGTGCCAGCAGCTACGGACAGAGCTACGAGCAGTACTTC
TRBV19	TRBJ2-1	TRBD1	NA	CASKQGATNEQFF	TGTGCCAGTAAGCAGGGGGCTACCAATGAGCAGTTCTTC
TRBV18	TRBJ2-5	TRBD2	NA	CASSEIREGWETQYF	TGTGCCAGCTCAGAGATCCGGGAGGGCTGGGAGACCCAGTACTTC
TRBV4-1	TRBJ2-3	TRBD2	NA	CASSQVGTRDTQYF	TGCGCCAGCAGCCAAGTCGGGACTAGAGATACGCAGTATTTT
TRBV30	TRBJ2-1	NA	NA	CAWSLRLVTGEQFF	TGTGCCTGGAGTCTTCGACTAGTAACGGGCGAGCAGTTCTTC
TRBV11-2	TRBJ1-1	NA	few	CASSLNGEAEAFF	TGTGCCAGCAGCTTAAATGGAGAGGCTGAAGCTTTCTTT
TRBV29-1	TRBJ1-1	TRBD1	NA	CSVVQGGSEAFF	TGCAGCGTTGTACAGGGGGGTTCTGAAGCTTTCTTT